These T cell receptor beta chains were read from a single sample in a study of OX40 agonist ivuxolimab in advanced cancers. Generated by immunoSEQ multiplex PCR, the TCRdb table keeps only in-frame clones and is missing some. The profile covers some 99,000 clones, with roughly 87% appearing a single time and around 1.6% taken by the ten largest. The input for sequencing was CD4+ or CD8+ T cells sorted from blood, taken in a trial of the OX40 agonist ivuxolimab. The receptors were sampled from an adult with an advanced solid tumor such as melanoma, head and neck, liver or kidney cancer. Both conserved end residues are part of each CDR3. D genes are given only for firm matches. For some rows the clone size is stated as once, few or many, or as a class when expanded; others skip it.

v_call,j_call,clone_size,d_call,cdr3_aa,cdr3_nt
TRBV7-2,TRBJ1-1,.,.,CASSLEGWAGAEAFF,TGTGCCAGCAGCTTAGAAGGTTGGGCAGGGGCTGAAGCTTTCTTT
TRBV20-1,TRBJ1-2,once,TRBD1,CSAPGQGGYTF,TGCAGTGCGCCCGGACAGGGGGGCTACACCTTC
TRBV16,TRBJ2-3,.,.,CASSQLSGDSDTQYF,TGTGCCAGCAGCCAATTATCGGGGGACTCAGATACGCAGTATTTT
TRBV2,TRBJ2-7,.,TRBD2,CASREWTSGSPYEQYF,TGTGCCAGCAGGGAATGGACTAGCGGGAGTCCCTACGAGCAGTACTTC
TRBV6-5,TRBJ1-3,once,.,CASSYSVARGSYF,.
TRBV10-3,TRBJ2-5,once,TRBD2,CAISVKREGQETQYF,TGTGCCATCAGTGTAAAGCGGGAGGGCCAAGAGACCCAGTACTTC
TRBV7-8,TRBJ2-7,few,.,CASSLSAGVGYEQYF,TGTGCCAGCAGCTTGTCGGCAGGGGTGGGGTACGAGCAGTACTTC
TRBV6-6,TRBJ2-3,.,.,CALARRPGSTDTQYF,TGTGCCCTTGCCCGGAGACCAGGGAGCACAGATACGCAGTATTTT
TRBV19,TRBJ2-5,.,TRBD1,CASSMGQQETQYF,TGTGCCAGTAGTATGGGACAGCAAGAGACCCAGTACTTC
TRBV18,TRBJ2-7,once,.,CASSSDSYEQYF,TGTGCCAGCTCAAGCGACAGCTACGAGCAGTACTTC
TRBV5-4,TRBJ2-7,.,.,CASSSDTREQYF,TGTGCCAGCAGCTCGGATACGCGAGAGCAGTACTTC
TRBV15,TRBJ1-4,.,.,CATSRVNEKLFF,TGTGCCACCAGCAGAGTCAATGAAAAACTGTTTTTT
TRBV7-2,TRBJ2-7,.,TRBD1,CASSNTGGSPYEQYF,TGTGCCAGCAGCAATACAGGGGGCTCTCCTTACGAGCAGTACTTC
TRBV11-2,TRBJ1-3,.,.,CASSAGTDGLSGNTIYF,TGTGCCAGCAGCGCCGGGACGGATGGACTTTCTGGAAACACCATATATTTT
TRBV28,TRBJ1-6,.,TRBD1,CASLGQGRSPLHF,TGTGCCAGCCTGGGACAGGGGAGGTCACCCCTCCACTTT
TRBV6-1,TRBJ2-1,.,TRBD2,CASRLSGSLSEQFF,TGTGCCAGCAGGCTTAGCGGGAGCCTTAGTGAGCAGTTCTTC
TRBV6-6,TRBJ1-5,.,.,CASTDSHKPQHF,TGTGCCAGTACGGACAGCCACAAGCCCCAGCATTTT
TRBV9,TRBJ2-1,.,TRBD1,CASSVPQGQGSLSSYNEQFF,TGTGCCAGCAGCGTCCCCCAGGGACAGGGATCCTTGAGCTCCTACAATGAGCAGTTCTTC
TRBV14,TRBJ1-2,.,.,CASSSAAGYGYTF,TGTGCCAGCAGCTCGGCAGCCGGATATGGCTACACCTTC
TRBV28,TRBJ2-7,.,TRBD2,CASSRTSDSYEQYF,TGTGCCAGCAGCCGGACTAGCGATTCCTACGAGCAGTACTTC
TRBV11-2,TRBJ1-1,.,.,CASSSQGFSTEAFF,TGTGCCAGCAGCTCACAGGGATTTAGCACTGAAGCTTTCTTT
TRBV5-1,TRBJ2-6,.,.,CASSLEAVPSSGANVLTF,TGCGCCAGCAGCTTGGAGGCAGTGCCTAGCTCTGGGGCCAACGTCCTGACTTTC
TRBV18,TRBJ2-3,.,.,CASSPARSDKQYF,TGTGCCAGCTCACCAGCCAGGTCGGACAAGCAGTATTTT
TRBV12-5,TRBJ2-5,.,TRBD2,CASGLAGGREVKETQYF,TGTGCTAGTGGGCTAGCGGGAGGGAGGGAAGTGAAAGAGACCCAGTACTTC
TRBV5-1,TRBJ1-1,once,.,CASSLATGTRGMNTEAFF,TGCGCCAGCAGCTTGGCCACCGGGACAAGGGGGATGAACACTGAAGCTTTCTTT
TRBV7-2,TRBJ2-5,.,.,CASRKLGGETQYF,TGTGCCAGCAGGAAATTAGGAGGAGAGACCCAGTACTTC
TRBV30,TRBJ1-1,.,TRBD1,CAWSLDRASTEAFF,TGTGCCTGGAGCCTGGACAGGGCGAGCACTGAAGCTTTCTTT
TRBV5-4,TRBJ2-3,once,.,CASRRDRETDTQYF,TGTGCCAGCAGGCGGGACAGAGAAACAGATACGCAGTATTTT
TRBV5-1,TRBJ2-5,.,TRBD1,CASSSAGTGVGETQYF,TGCGCCAGCAGCTCAGCCGGGACAGGGGTTGGTGAGACCCAGTACTTC
TRBV6-5,TRBJ2-7,.,.,CASSYSWGRGYEQYF,TGTGCCAGCAGTTACTCTTGGGGGCGCGGTTACGAGCAGTACTTC
TRBV2,TRBJ1-5,few,TRBD1,CAIDRENGNQPQHF,TGTGCCATCGACAGGGAGAATGGCAATCAGCCCCAGCATTTT
TRBV29-1,TRBJ2-7,once,TRBD2,CSVATSGSYEQYF,TGCAGCGTTGCAACTAGCGGCTCCTACGAGCAGTACTTC
TRBV7-3,TRBJ2-3,.,.,CASSLIRGGTDTQYF,TGTGCCAGCAGCTTAATACGGGGCGGCACAGATACGCAGTATTTT
TRBV4-2,TRBJ2-2,once,.,CASSQLMGPPNTNTGELFF,TGTGCCAGCAGCCAACTAATGGGGCCACCCAACACAAACACCGGGGAGCTGTTTTTT
TRBV15,TRBJ2-5,few,.,CATSRDREETQYF,TGTGCCACCAGCAGAGATAGGGAAGAGACCCAGTACTTC
TRBV25-1,TRBJ2-3,.,TRBD2,CASSESPSGSPDTQYF,TGTGCCAGCAGTGAAAGCCCTAGCGGGAGTCCAGATACGCAGTATTTT
TRBV5-1,TRBJ2-6,.,TRBD2,CASSFIFAGAGANVLTF,TGCGCCAGCAGCTTCATCTTTGCGGGAGCTGGGGCCAACGTCCTGACTTTC
TRBV7-2,TRBJ2-2,few,.,CASSLGWSGTGELFF,TGTGCCAGCAGCTTAGGTTGGTCGGGGACCGGGGAGCTGTTTTTT
TRBV5-1,TRBJ2-7,.,.,CASSSTGRVAYEQYF,TGCGCCAGCAGCTCAACCGGACGGGTAGCCTACGAGCAGTACTTC
TRBV7-7,TRBJ2-3,.,TRBD1,CASSLGTGVPDTQYF,TGTGCTAGCAGCTTAGGGACAGGGGTCCCAGATACGCAGTATTTT
TRBV7-2,TRBJ2-2,.,TRBD1,CASSLGQGNTGELFF,TGTGCCAGCAGCTTAGGACAGGGGAACACCGGGGAGCTGTTTTTT
TRBV7-2,TRBJ2-7,.,TRBD2,CASSLLAEGNEQYF,TGTGCCAGCAGCTTACTAGCGGAAGGGAACGAGCAGTACTTC
TRBV9,TRBJ2-7,.,.,CASSVEDYEQYF,TGTGCCAGCAGCGTAGAAGACTACGAGCAGTACTTC
TRBV7-9,TRBJ1-4,.,.,CASSRTGQINEKLFF,TGTGCCAGCAGCCGAACCGGACAGATTAATGAAAAACTGTTTTTT
TRBV6-5,TRBJ2-1,.,.,CASSSRQVLHNEQFF,TGTGCCAGCAGTTCCAGACAGGTCCTACACAATGAGCAGTTCTTC
TRBV29-1,TRBJ1-2,.,.,CSVAAVSYGYTF,TGCAGCGTCGCGGCAGTTTCCTATGGCTACACCTTC
TRBV6-5,TRBJ2-7,.,.,CASSPGGYSYEQYF,TGTGCCAGCAGCCCAGGGGGGTACTCCTACGAGCAGTACTTC
TRBV30,TRBJ2-5,once,.,CAWSSRGGGETQYF,TGTGCCTGGAGTTCGAGGGGAGGCGGGGAGACCCAGTACTTC
TRBV9,TRBJ2-5,.,.,CASSVGGLEETQYF,TGTGCCAGCAGCGTCGGGGGTCTCGAGGAGACCCAGTACTTC
TRBV18,TRBJ1-2,.,TRBD1,CASSLSTGGAPYGYTF,TGTGCCAGCTCGCTATCAACAGGGGGCGCTCCCTATGGCTACACCTTC
TRBV20-1,TRBJ2-7,.,.,CSARLEREQYF,TGCAGTGCTAGGCTAGAGCGCGAGCAGTACTTC
TRBV11-1,TRBJ2-4,.,.,CASSLGAGASKNIQYF,TGTGCCAGCAGCTTAGGAGCAGGGGCGTCCAAAAACATTCAGTACTTC
TRBV19,TRBJ2-3,.,TRBD2,CASSFPGLAGADTQYF,TGTGCCAGTAGTTTCCCGGGACTAGCGGGAGCAGATACGCAGTATTTT